The 20 T cell receptor beta chains listed next were all sequenced from one sample in a study of a mutant IDH1 vaccine in newly diagnosed glioma. Time point reported: baseline, week 1 (first vaccination visit). As for treatment: pre-vaccination baseline after standard-of-care therapy. Repertoires were generated with immunoSEQ multiplex PCR, while TCRdb's copy carries only in-frame clones and drops some. This sample has tens of thousands of clones, with 65% to 80% found just once. Sequencing was performed on PBMCs, taken from a glioma patient treated with radiotherapy, temozolomide or both. These receptors were obtained from a woman aged 40 to 50 with glioma.

This chain connects TRBV19 to TRBJ2-7; either TRBD1 or TRBD2 may supply D (6 bases each). Trimming pared 6 bases from V and 3 bases from J, leaving 18 bases between. Germline V lookup: CDR1 LNHDA, CDR2 SQIVND (reference sequence). This CDR3 region has 15 residues. CDR3 DNA: TGTGCCAGTAGGTCGACCGGGGGCGGCTTCTACGAGCAGTACTTC. Its translation: CASRSTGGGFYEQYF.

The CDR3 loop reads CAWSATGRWHNQPQHF. CDR3 DNA sequence: TGTGCCTGGAGCGCTACAGGGAGGTGGCACAATCAGCCCCAGCATTTT. The rearrangement links TRBV30 to TRBJ1-5, with D maybe TRBD1 (6 bases). V was cut by 3 bases and J by 3 bases, with 18 bases left in between. CDR1 is GTSNPN, CDR2 SVGIG, per germline (reference sequence). CDR3 size: 16 residues.

This chain joins TRBV2 and TRBJ2-3; 14 bases fit TRBD2. CDR1 is SNHLY, CDR2 FYNNEI, per germline. CDR3 length equals 18 residues. J gave up 2 bases and V 4 bases, and 8 bases lay outside the gene matches. This CDR3 reads CASSAGTSGGFFTDTQYF. CDR3 DNA sequence: TGTGCCAGCAGTGCCGGGACTAGCGGGGGTTTCTTCACAGATACGCAGTATTTT.

The V gene is TRBV5-6, the J gene TRBJ2-5; 8 bases line up with TRBD1. CDR1 is SGHDT, CDR2 YYEEEE, per germline. J lost 5 bases, V lost 4 bases, and 10 bases had no gene match. The CDR3 has 15 residues. The CDR3 here is CASSPGQGIWETQYF. In nucleotides, the CDR3 is TGTGCCAGCAGCCCCGGACAGGGAATTTGGGAGACCCAGTACTTC.

The rearrangement links TRBV29-1 to TRBJ2-5, with D hard to call. The CDR3 is 14 amino acids. CDR1 is SQVTM, CDR2 ANQGSEA, per germline. V was trimmed by 5 bases and J by 0 bases, leaving 13 bases between them. CDR3 coding DNA: TGCAGCGTTTCCCGTTCAGGTAACCAAGAGACCCAGTACTTC. It specifies CSVSRSGNQETQYF. The whole variable domain, remainder taken from reference TRBV29-1 and TRBJ2-5, is SAVISQKPSRDICQRGTSLTIQCQVDSQVTMMFWYRQQPGQSLTLIATANQGSEATYESGFVIDKFPISRPNLTFSTLTVSNMSPEDSSIYLCSVSRSGNQETQYFGPGTRLLVL.

This clone is a singleton in its sample. The chain employs TRBV7-9 and TRBJ2-5, with TRBD2 identical over 12 bases. The CDR3 consists of 17 residues. The ends lost 2 bases at V and 1 base at J; junction bases unmatched: 5. CDR1 is SEHNR, CDR2 FQNEAQ, per germline (reference sequence). The DNA for the CDR3 is TGTGCCAGCAGCTTATCGACTAGCGGGGGCCCCCAAGAGACCCAGTACTTC. Translated, it gives CASSLSTSGGPQETQYF.

This chain links TRBV2 with TRBJ2-7, with 8 bases that match TRBD2. The CDR3 is 13 residues long. Germline trimming cut 6 bases from V and 7 bases from J; bases unmatched to any gene: 8. Germline V gene data show CDR1 as SNHLY and CDR2 as FYNNEI. The CDR3 reads CASSPAGVGEQYF. As DNA, the CDR3 is TGTGCCAGCAGCCCAGCGGGGGTGGGGGAGCAGTACTTC. Supplemented by reference TRBV2 and TRBJ2-7, the full variable domain reads EPEVTQTPSHQVTQMGQEVILRCVPISNHLYFYWYRQILGQKVEFLVSFYNNEISEKSEIFDDQFSVERPDGSNFTLKIRSTKLEDSAMYFCASSPAGVGEQYFGPGTRLTVT.

V is TRBV2 and J is TRBJ1-2; 9 bases match TRBD1. The V segment lost 3 bases and the J segment 4 bases; nucleotides outside the gene matches: 3. CDR3 length equals 14 residues. Germline loops: CDR1 SNHLY, CDR2 FYNNEI. CDR3 region: CASSEGQGAYGYTF. Here the CDR3 DNA reads TGTGCCAGCAGTGAGGGACAGGGAGCCTATGGCTACACCTTC. Complete variable domain (other parts from reference TRBV2 and TRBJ1-2): EPEVTQTPSHQVTQMGQEVILRCVPISNHLYFYWYRQILGQKVEFLVSFYNNEISEKSEIFDDQFSVERPDGSNFTLKIRSTKLEDSAMYFCASSEGQGAYGYTFGSGTRLTVV.

The V gene is TRBV25-1, the J gene TRBJ1-1; D remains ambiguous. CDR3 length: 14 amino acids. V was pared by 1 base and J by 4 bases, with 10 bases between. The germline gives CDR1 MGHDK, CDR2 SYGVNS. The CDR3 sequence: CASSEWGSGTEAFF. Written as DNA, the CDR3 is TGTGCCAGCAGTGAATGGGGAAGCGGCACTGAAGCTTTCTTT.

J is TRBJ2-1 and V is TRBV7-6; D is unresolved. This CDR3 contains 15 residues. Germline assignment: CDR1 SGHVS and CDR2 FNYEAQ. Trimming removed 8 bases at V and 9 bases at J, with 23 bases between. CDR3 bases: TGTGCCAGCCTTAAGCACCCGGGCTTAATAGGTGAGCAGTTCTTC. It encodes CASLKHPGLIGEQFF. Filled out from reference TRBV7-6 and TRBJ2-1, the complete variable domain reads GAGVSQSPRYKVTKRGQDVALRCDPISGHVSLYWYRQALGQGPEFLTYFNYEAQQDKSGLPNDRFSAERPEGSISTLTIQRTEQRDSAMYRCASLKHPGLIGEQFFGPGTRLTVL.

DNA of the CDR3: TGTGCCAGCAGCTTAGTTGTGGGGGCCACTGAAGCTTTCTTT. Encoded protein: CASSLVVGATEAFF. The V and J genes are TRBV7-9 and TRBJ1-1; possibly TRBD1 for D (6 bases). Germline values: CDR1 SEHNR, CDR2 FQNEAQ (reference sequence). There are 14 residues in the CDR3. V shed 1 base and J shed 4 bases, with 10 bases lying between them.

The chain joins TRBV6-1 to TRBJ2-5; 7 bases line up with TRBD1. Losses at the gene ends were 3 bases for V and 5 bases for J; bases not matched to a gene: 24. The CDR3 extends over 20 amino acids. Germline loops: CDR1 MNHNS, CDR2 SASEGT. The CDR3 DNA is TGTGCCAGCAGTGATTTTGGCTTGGGGGCTGCTCTAGGGGGCGGGGAGACCCAGTACTTC. Protein: CASSDFGLGAALGGGETQYF.

CDR3 bases: TGTGCCACCTCCAGGCAAGACAATCAGCCCCAGCATTTT. Its translation: CATSRQDNQPQHF. The J gene is TRBJ1-5, the V gene TRBV15; no clear D gene. The ends were cut back, 8 bases at V and 3 bases at J, with 11 bases in the middle. CDR1 and CDR2 from the germline V gene are LNHNV and YYDKDF (reference sequence). This CDR3 has 13 amino acids.

The chain employs TRBV11-2 and TRBJ1-3; D not certain. This CDR3 comprises 12 residues. Trimming stripped 5 bases from V and 5 bases from J, with 7 bases between. Germline V CDR1 and CDR2: SGHAT, FQNNGV. The CDR3 coding sequence is TGTGCCAGCAGCCCAACCCGAAACACCATATATTTT. Protein: CASSPTRNTIYF. Full variable domain (missing parts from reference TRBV11-2 and TRBJ1-3): EAGVAQSPRYKIIEKRQSVAFWCNPISGHATLYWYQQILGQGPKLLIQFQNNGVVDDSQLPKDRFSAERLKGVDSTLKIQPAKLEDSAVYLCASSPTRNTIYFGEGSWLTVV.

Only a few counts were recorded for this clone. This chain uses TRBV30 with TRBJ1-2, with TRBD1 matching 7 bases. Unmatched junction bases numbered 5, after V lost 2 bases and J lost 8 bases. Germline loops: CDR1 GTSNPN, CDR2 SVGIG (reference sequence). The CDR3 spans 12 residues. The CDR3 nucleotides read TGTGCCTGGAGTCGACAGGGCGGAGGCTACACCTTC. It yields the protein CAWSRQGGGYTF.

The chain joins TRBV5-1 to TRBJ2-3; D is unclear. The CDR3 runs 15 residues. The V and J ends lost 0 bases and 5 bases respectively, with 13 bases between them. Germline V gene sequence: CDR1 SGHRS, CDR2 YFSETQ. The CDR3 bases are TGCGCCAGCAGCTTGGGGGCGAGTTCGCTAGATACGCAGTATTTT. Its translation: CASSLGASSLDTQYF.

This sequence joins TRBV2 and TRBJ1-4; the D gene is possibly TRBD1 (6 bases). The CDR3 is 15 residues long. The ends were cut back, 7 bases at V and 7 bases at J, with 19 bases in the middle. Germline CDR1 and CDR2: SNHLY and FYNNEI. CDR3 amino acids: CASMGGNRAREKLFF. The CDR3 coding sequence is TGTGCCAGCATGGGGGGGAACAGGGCCCGTGAAAAACTGTTTTTT.

J is TRBJ1-2 and V is TRBV15; D call uncertain. Germline lookup yields CDR1 LNHNV and CDR2 YYDKDF (reference sequence). This CDR3 has 14 amino acids. V shed 1 base and J shed 5 bases, with 11 bases lying between them. CDR3 sequence reads: CATSRGARIYGYTF. CDR3 in DNA: TGTGCCACCAGCAGAGGGGCCAGGATATATGGCTACACCTTC.

This sequence joins TRBV10-3 and TRBJ1-5, with unresolved D. CDR1 and CDR2 (germline): ENHRY, SYGVKD. This CDR3 is 16 amino acids long. V lost 0 bases, J lost 0 bases, and 9 bases lay in between. This CDR3 is CAISESTPNSNQPQHF. The CDR3 DNA reads TGTGCCATCAGTGAGTCGACACCAAATAGCAATCAGCCCCAGCATTTT.

The chain links TRBV10-3 to TRBJ2-7, with D uncertain. V lost 10 bases and J lost 1, with 17 bases in between. This CDR3 contains 14 residues. Germline CDR1 reads ENHRY; CDR2 reads SYGVKD. The CDR3 loop is CATRAGVVSYEQYF. The CDR3 nucleotides are TGTGCCACCAGAGCCGGCGTAGTGTCCTACGAGCAGTACTTC.